The present T cell receptor beta chain was sequenced within a study of T cells after yellow fever vaccination. The study's findings and limits: Reappearing after the booster were most of the clones from primary vaccination (around 96% CD4, approximately 88% CD8).

TCRdb re-analysed the 5' RACE reads in MiXCR, keeping a single row per CDR3 protein. The table includes more than 300,000 distinct CDR3 sequences, around a tenth detected once. There are 15 residues in the CDR3. Germline V gives CDR1 SGHTA, CDR2 FQGNSA. The ends were cut back, 1 base at V and 2 bases at J, with 12 bases in the middle. This clonotype came up a few times. Antigen unknown. Sequencing was performed on CD4+ T cells sorted from PBMCs, taken 45 days after the yellow fever booster vaccination. The sequence came from a man aged 18 to 29 who received the YFV17D yellow fever vaccine. The V and J genes are TRBV7-2 and TRBJ2-7; no definite D call. The CDR3, as DNA: TGTGCCAGCAGCTTAGTCACCCAGGCCACCTACGAGCAGTACTTC. It is translated as CASSLVTQATYEQYF.